At least ten counts were recorded for the clone carrying this T cell receptor beta chain. Its antigen is unidentified. Researchers made TCR beta libraries by using iRepertoire HTBI primers and running Arm-PCR on CDR3 regions. In TCRdb, the multiplex PCR reads were re-called with MiXCR into one record per CDR3 protein. The repertoire holds fewer than 400,000 distinct CDR3 sequences, with under 25% as singletons. The entry originates in a study of regulatory T cells in long-lasting Graves disease. Study in general: To qualify as persistent, Graves' disease required over 5 years of antithyroid drugs with positive TSH receptor antibodies.

The CDR3 runs 15 residues. CDR1 is SEHNR and CDR2 is FQNEAQ in the germline V gene (reference sequence). V was clipped by 3 bases and J by 1 base, with 13 bases between them. Time point of the sample: persistent/refractory GD, antithyroid drugs over 5 years with positive TRAb. After RNA was extracted from PBMCs, the TCR library was made from it. Findings and caveats of the study: TRBV28, TRBJ1-2 and TRBJ2-5 were segments that persistent disease favored. Newly diagnosed Graves' patients exceeded persistent ones in TCR diversity.

The V gene is TRBV7-9, the J gene TRBJ2-7; a weak D match, TRBD1 (5 bases). Sequencing was performed on peripheral blood mononuclear cells (PBMCs), taken when the disease was refractory, from a patient treated with antithyroid drugs. The source is a female donor with Graves disease. The CDR3 DNA reads TGTGCCAGCAGCTTCCCAGGGCCCGCATCCTACGAGCAGTACTTC. As protein: CASSFPGPASYEQYF. The full variable domain, rest sourced from reference TRBV7-9 and TRBJ2-7, is DTGVSQNPRHKITKRGQNVTFRCDPISEHNRLYWYRQTLGQGPEFLTYFQNEAQLEKSRLLSDRFSAERPKGSFSTLEIQRTEQGDSAMYLCASSFPGPASYEQYFGPGTRLTVT.